There are a few counts of the clone carrying this T cell receptor beta chain. Amplification of TCR beta CDR3 regions was performed using RNA transcripts as template. Using the HTBI primer set, a first-round RT-PCR was run on the TCR CDR3. TCRdb independently ran MiXCR on the multiplex PCR reads; one entry per CDR3 protein. The sample includes 300,000 to 400,000 distinct CDR3 sequences, 14% of them seen just once. Cells are PBMCs isolated from 9 to 10 ml of fresh blood. The data belong to a study of T cells in Graves' hyperthyroidism and ophthalmopathy. Germline V gene data show CDR1 as MNHNS and CDR2 as SASEGT. The CDR3 length is 12 residues. Trimming took 6 bases from V and 4 from J, leaving 9 bases between them.

This receptor was obtained from a woman aged 60-70 years with Graves' hyperthyroidism. Sequencing input: blood. The chain links TRBV6-1 to TRBJ1-2; tentative D call: TRBD1 (5 bases). The CDR3 spells CASRAGSYGYTF. In DNA, the CDR3 is TGTGCCAGCAGGGCAGGGTCCTATGGCTACACCTTC.